This TCR beta chain was sequenced for a study of control samples from healthy donors and cancer patients. This CDR3 region has 16 residues. In germline, CDR1 is MNHEY, CDR2 SVGAGI. V lost 0 bases and J lost 1, with 9 bases in between. The repertoire was sequenced with immunoSEQ multiplex PCR; TCRdb's copy has only in-frame clones and lacks some. Of approximately 97,000 clones listed, 85% are singletons. The sequencing input was blood. The origin of this receptor is a man younger than 40 in good health. V and J are TRBV6-5 and TRBJ2-2; D gene ambiguous. The CDR3 spells CASSYSPQLNTGELFF. As DNA, the CDR3 is TGTGCCAGCAGTTACTCCCCCCAGCTGAACACCGGGGAGCTGTTTTTT.